What follows are 12 T cell receptor beta chains derived from one specimen sequenced in a study of blood T cell repertoires in COVID-19. Repertoires were generated with immunoSEQ multiplex PCR, while TCRdb's copy carries only in-frame clones and drops some. The sample lists under 350,000 clones, roughly 91% occurring once. Sequencing used PBMCs or T cells enriched from blood (not recorded which). These receptor sequences come from a woman aged 55-70 years who had recovered from COVID-19.

This chain uses TRBV5-1 with TRBJ2-5; the D gene is possibly TRBD2 (6 bases). The CDR3 sequence is 14 residues long. With 0 bases removed from V and 4 bases from J, the gap between germline ends came to 10 bases. The germline V gene encodes CDR1 SGHRS and CDR2 YFSETQ. CDR3 DNA: TGCGCCAGCAGCTTGGGGCTAGCGCGAGAGACCCAGTACTTC. It specifies CASSLGLARETQYF.

V usage is TRBV20-1 and J usage is TRBJ2-1; D is ambiguous. This CDR3 has 11 amino acids. Trimming cost V 1 base and J 11 bases, with 9 bases left between them. CDR1 is DFQATT, CDR2 SNEGSKA, per germline (reference sequence). The CDR3 reads CSARGSQKQFF. The CDR3 DNA reads as TGCAGTGCTAGAGGGTCCCAGAAGCAGTTCTTC.

The chain couples TRBV3-1 (or the pseudogene TRBV3-2) to TRBJ2-3, with 7 bases aligning to TRBD2. The CDR3 sequence is 15 residues long. With V trimmed by 0 bases and J by 3 bases, 3 bases remained unmatched. Germline CDR1 LGHDT, CDR2 YNNKEL (reference sequence). The CDR3 spells CASSQEAGRTDTQYF. The DNA for the CDR3 is TGTGCCAGCAGCCAAGAAGCGGGGCGAACAGATACGCAGTATTTT.

This chain connects TRBV18 to TRBJ1-5; perhaps TRBD1 as D (6 bases). The V end lost 3 bases, the J end lost 0 bases, and 12 bases lay between the germline ends. The CDR3 consists of 16 residues. CDR1 is KGHSH and CDR2 is LQKENI in the germline V gene. The CDR3 DNA is TGTGCCAGCTCACCCAACAGGGCGCATAGCAATCAGCCCCAGCATTTT. It specifies CASSPNRAHSNQPQHF.

The gene calls are TRBV24-1 and TRBJ1-5, with 7 bases matching TRBD1. Per germline, CDR1 KGHDR and CDR2 SFDVKD. The ends lost 0 bases at V and 11 bases at J; junction bases unmatched: 3. CDR3 length: 13 amino acids. This CDR3 reads CATSDLPGTAQHF. Here the CDR3 DNA reads TGTGCCACCAGTGATTTGCCCGGGACAGCCCAGCATTTT.

This clone was picked up a small number of times. The identical CDR3 is also encoded by other nucleotide sequences in the sample. The chain carries TRBV5-1 and TRBJ2-1; 7 bases are shared with TRBD2. This CDR3 has 15 residues. The germline CDR1 and CDR2 sequences are SGHRS and YFSETQ. Unmatched junction bases numbered 7, after V lost 7 bases and J lost 0 bases. The CDR3 bases are TGCGCCAGCTCACTTCTAGCGGACTCCTACAATGAGCAGTTCTTC. This sequence encodes CASSLLADSYNEQFF.

The count of this clone is one. The chain carries TRBV12-3 or TRBV12-4 and TRBJ2-5; D is unresolved. CDR3 length: 12 amino acids. V dropped 3 bases and J dropped 4 bases, with 6 bases sitting between them. CDR3 sequence (DNA): TGTGCCAGCAGTTTGGAGCTAGAGACCCAGTACTTC. It is translated as CASSLELETQYF.

The V call is TRBV14, the J call TRBJ1-2, with D maybe TRBD1 (6 bases). Germline-derived CDR1 and CDR2 are SGHDN and FVKESK. V lost 6 bases and J lost 4, with 12 bases in between. This CDR3 contains 13 residues. As DNA, the CDR3 is TGTGCCAGCAGGCTACAGGGTGGCTATGGCTACACCTTC. It is translated as CASRLQGGYGYTF.

The genes are TRBV5-1 and TRBJ2-7; a possible D gene is TRBD2 (5 bases). The germline CDR1 and CDR2 sequences are SGHRS and YFSETQ. The CDR3 loop spans 13 amino acids. V lost 1 base, J lost 3 bases, and 8 bases lay in between. The CDR3 is CASSLFGSYEQYF. The CDR3, as DNA: TGCGCCAGCAGCTTGTTTGGGAGCTACGAGCAGTACTTC.

The V call is TRBV5-4, the J call TRBJ1-1; TRBD1 matches at 11 bases. Germline V gene data show CDR1 as SGHNT and CDR2 as YYREEE (reference sequence). This CDR3 comprises 17 residues. Germline trimming cut 6 bases from V and 0 bases from J; bases unmatched to any gene: 10. In DNA, the CDR3 is TGTGCCAGCAAAATTGGACAGGGGGCGAACGTGAACACTGAAGCTTTCTTT. Translated, it gives CASKIGQGANVNTEAFF.

In this sample, this clone turned up a few times. V usage is TRBV6-5 and J usage is TRBJ2-7; 7 nucleotides align to TRBD2. Per the germline V gene, CDR1 is MNHEY and CDR2 is SVGAGI. The ends lost 9 bases at V and 0 bases at J; junction bases unmatched: 8. The CDR3 sequence is 14 residues long. Written as DNA, the CDR3 is TGTGCCAGTTCGTGGGGGACTAACTCCTACGAGCAGTACTTC. Translated: CASSWGTNSYEQYF.

This clone was seen a single time. The chain recombines TRBV6-4 with TRBJ2-1; 8 nucleotides line up with TRBD2. Unmatched junction bases numbered 15, after V lost 10 bases and J lost 7 bases. The CDR3 loop spans 15 amino acids. Germline values: CDR1 MRHNA, CDR2 SNTAGT. In DNA, the CDR3 is TGTGCCAAAAAGCCTCCGGGACTAGTAGGGAATGAGCAGTTCTTC. It encodes CAKKPPGLVGNEQFF.